This T cell receptor beta chain was sequenced in a study of control samples from healthy donors and cancer patients. The CDR3 runs to 14 residues. Germline V lookup: CDR1 SGHKS, CDR2 YYEKEE (reference sequence). J lost 6 bases, V lost 5 bases, and 3 bases had no gene match. The repertoire was sequenced with immunoSEQ multiplex PCR; TCRdb's copy has only in-frame clones and lacks some. The sample consists of approximately 97,000 clones, under 95% of them appearing once. The clonotype comes from a woman between 18 and 29 years old in good health. This chain uses TRBV5-5 with TRBJ2-3; 13 nucleotides align to TRBD2. Sequenced: blood. CDR3 in amino acids: CASRLAGGLDTQYF. CDR3 DNA sequence: TGTGCCAGCAGACTAGCGGGGGGGCTTGATACGCAGTATTTT.